The T cell receptor beta chain described here comes from a study of graft-versus-host responses after intestinal transplantation (dated by TCRdb to the early 2020s). Study-level background: Recipients received multivisceral, liver-intestinal, or isolated intestinal transplants. After intestinal transplantation, graft-versus-host and host-versus-graft alloreactive T cell clones in the graft, circulation and bone marrow were tracked using bulk TCR-beta CDR3 sequencing. Donor T cell macrochimerism was defined as a peak of at least 4% donor T cells among recipient peripheral blood mononuclear cells. A cohort of roughly 25 intestinal transplant recipients, including one retransplant, was enrolled, and a few patients lacking pretransplant specimens were excluded. All recipients received anti-thymocyte globulin induction followed by maintenance tacrolimus and steroids for roughly three years. To identify alloreactive clones, pre-transplant mixed lymphocyte reaction products were sequenced and then compared with unstimulated pre-transplant donor and recipient T cells. Rather than going through the commercial service, samples from a few later patients were sequenced in-house on an Illumina MiSeq and processed with MiXCR. Study-wide conclusions, independent of this receptor: High GvH to HvG T cell clonal ratios were observed in the allografts of patients with donor T cell macrochimerism. GvH clones were detected in recipient bone marrow, and some appeared earlier in ileal mucosa or blood, consistent with an intestinal mucosal origin. Conclusions were limited by the relatively low number and heterogeneity of intestinal transplant patients. Early after transplant, declines in HvG clones were associated with peak levels of circulating GvH clones.

The CDR3 holds 15 amino acids from the cysteine to the phenylalanine. Only the CDR3 DNA is retained, 45 bases long and in frame from the first base. The germline V gene gives CDR1 as SGHVS and CDR2 as FNYEAQ. Trimming leaves V shorter by 3 bases and J shorter by 3 bases, with the junction holding 5 bases beyond the gene matches. The time point label for this specimen denotes: cells obtained before transplantation from donor or recipient. CD3+CD4+ and CD3+CD8+ populations were FACS-sorted from unstimulated pre-transplant donor and recipient cells taken from spleen or lymph nodes. The protocol used for the library was the immunoSEQ multiplex PCR assay. In most patients, genomic DNA was isolated using the Qiagen DNeasy Blood and Tissue Kit and sent frozen to Adaptive Biotechnologies for TCR sequencing. For most patients, genomic DNA was subjected to high-throughput TCR-beta CDR3 sequencing by Adaptive Biotechnologies. Concerning the study's data processing: TCR sequencing data for approximately 19 patients were retrieved from Adaptive's ImmunoSEQ software; a few other patients were processed with MiXCR and VDJtools. CD4 versus CD8 sorting errors were corrected by removing sequences found in both subsets at a frequency ratio below 5:1. CDR3 nucleotide sequences shared by donor and recipient were removed because the origin of these sequences could not be assigned. Alloreactive clones required at least 2-fold expansion over unstimulated cells and minimum CFSE-low frequency of 0.002% (template counts) or 0.001% (read counts). Mappable clones were those detected in sequenced pre-transplant spleen, lymph node, or MLR CFSE-low populations of the donor or recipient. Cumulative frequency of alloreactive clones was calculated as a percentage of all sequences weighted by copy number. TCRdb took over this immuneACCESS table, retaining in-frame rearrangements with V and J assigned. Such tables are incomplete; in checked studies, under half of the missing clones stem from an unresolved V gene, and the remainder is unexplained. V, J and clone size are those of that table, while D and trimming were read from the DNA. The sample records about 100,000 clones, 80% to 95% of which are singletons. The ten largest clonotypes hold 5% to 6.5% of the sample.

A remark on this clone: The specificity of this receptor is unknown. Base-call qualities are not available, and no considerably larger clone is one nucleotide away.

Sample: unstimulated CD8+ T cells sorted from spleen or lymph node cells, taken before intestinal transplant. The TCR comes from a human donor who received an intestinal transplant. Recombination connected TRBV7-6 to TRBJ2-5; 9 bases in between match TRBD2. In nucleotides, the sequence is TGTGCCAGCAGCTTTCTCGCGGGAGGGAAAGAGACCCAGTACTTC. It encodes CASSFLAGGKETQYF.